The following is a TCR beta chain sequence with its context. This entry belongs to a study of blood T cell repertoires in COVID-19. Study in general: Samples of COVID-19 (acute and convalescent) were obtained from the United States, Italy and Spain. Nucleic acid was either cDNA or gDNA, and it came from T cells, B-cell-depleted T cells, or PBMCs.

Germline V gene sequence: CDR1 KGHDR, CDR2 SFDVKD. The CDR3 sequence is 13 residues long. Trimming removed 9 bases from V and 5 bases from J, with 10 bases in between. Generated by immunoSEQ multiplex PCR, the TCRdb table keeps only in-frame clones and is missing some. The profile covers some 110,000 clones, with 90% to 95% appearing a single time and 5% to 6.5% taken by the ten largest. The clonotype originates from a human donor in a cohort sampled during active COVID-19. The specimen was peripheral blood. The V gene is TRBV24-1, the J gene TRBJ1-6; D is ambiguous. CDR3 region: CATRGGNNSPLHF. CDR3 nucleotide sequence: TGTGCCACCCGTGGCGGGAATAATTCACCCCTCCACTTT.